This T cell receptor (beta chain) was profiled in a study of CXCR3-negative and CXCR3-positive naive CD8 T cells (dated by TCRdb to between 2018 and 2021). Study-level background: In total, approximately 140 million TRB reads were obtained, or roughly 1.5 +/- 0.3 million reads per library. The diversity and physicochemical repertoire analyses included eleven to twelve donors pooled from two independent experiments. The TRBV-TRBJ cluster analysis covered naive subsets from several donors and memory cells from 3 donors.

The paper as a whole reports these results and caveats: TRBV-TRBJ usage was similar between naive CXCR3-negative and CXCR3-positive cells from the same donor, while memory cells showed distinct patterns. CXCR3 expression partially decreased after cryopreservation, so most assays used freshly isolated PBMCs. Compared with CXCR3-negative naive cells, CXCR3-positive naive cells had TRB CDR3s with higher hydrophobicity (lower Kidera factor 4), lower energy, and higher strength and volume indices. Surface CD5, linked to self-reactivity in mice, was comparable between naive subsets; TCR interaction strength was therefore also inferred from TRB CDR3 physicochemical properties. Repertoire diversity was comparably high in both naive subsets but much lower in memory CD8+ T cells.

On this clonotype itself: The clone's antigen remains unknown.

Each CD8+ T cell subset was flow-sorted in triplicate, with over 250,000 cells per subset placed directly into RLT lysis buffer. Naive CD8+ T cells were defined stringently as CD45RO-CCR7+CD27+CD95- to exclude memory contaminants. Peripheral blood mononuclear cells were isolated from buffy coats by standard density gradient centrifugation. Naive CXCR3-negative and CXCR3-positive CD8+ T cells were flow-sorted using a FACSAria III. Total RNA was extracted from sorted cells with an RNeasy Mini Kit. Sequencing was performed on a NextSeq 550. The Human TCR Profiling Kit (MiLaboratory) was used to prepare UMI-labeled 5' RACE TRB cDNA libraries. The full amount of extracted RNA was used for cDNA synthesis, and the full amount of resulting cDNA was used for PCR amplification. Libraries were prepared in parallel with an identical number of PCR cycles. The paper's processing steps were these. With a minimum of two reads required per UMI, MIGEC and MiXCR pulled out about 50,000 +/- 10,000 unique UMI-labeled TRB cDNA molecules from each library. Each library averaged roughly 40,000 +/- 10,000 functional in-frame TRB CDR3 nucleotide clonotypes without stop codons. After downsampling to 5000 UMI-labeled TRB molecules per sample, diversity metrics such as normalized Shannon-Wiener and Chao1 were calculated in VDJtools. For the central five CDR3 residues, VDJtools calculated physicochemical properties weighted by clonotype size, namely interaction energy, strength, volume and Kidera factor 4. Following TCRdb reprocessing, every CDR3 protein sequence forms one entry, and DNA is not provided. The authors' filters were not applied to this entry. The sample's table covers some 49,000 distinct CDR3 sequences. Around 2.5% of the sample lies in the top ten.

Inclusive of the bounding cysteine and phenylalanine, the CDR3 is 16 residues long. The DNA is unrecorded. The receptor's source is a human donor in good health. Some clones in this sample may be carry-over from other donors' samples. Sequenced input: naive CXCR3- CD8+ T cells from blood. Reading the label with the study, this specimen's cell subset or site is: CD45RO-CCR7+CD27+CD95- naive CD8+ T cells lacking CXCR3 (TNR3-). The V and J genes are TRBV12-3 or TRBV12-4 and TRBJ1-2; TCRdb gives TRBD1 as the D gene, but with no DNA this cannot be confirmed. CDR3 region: CASSSDRVGPNYGYTF.